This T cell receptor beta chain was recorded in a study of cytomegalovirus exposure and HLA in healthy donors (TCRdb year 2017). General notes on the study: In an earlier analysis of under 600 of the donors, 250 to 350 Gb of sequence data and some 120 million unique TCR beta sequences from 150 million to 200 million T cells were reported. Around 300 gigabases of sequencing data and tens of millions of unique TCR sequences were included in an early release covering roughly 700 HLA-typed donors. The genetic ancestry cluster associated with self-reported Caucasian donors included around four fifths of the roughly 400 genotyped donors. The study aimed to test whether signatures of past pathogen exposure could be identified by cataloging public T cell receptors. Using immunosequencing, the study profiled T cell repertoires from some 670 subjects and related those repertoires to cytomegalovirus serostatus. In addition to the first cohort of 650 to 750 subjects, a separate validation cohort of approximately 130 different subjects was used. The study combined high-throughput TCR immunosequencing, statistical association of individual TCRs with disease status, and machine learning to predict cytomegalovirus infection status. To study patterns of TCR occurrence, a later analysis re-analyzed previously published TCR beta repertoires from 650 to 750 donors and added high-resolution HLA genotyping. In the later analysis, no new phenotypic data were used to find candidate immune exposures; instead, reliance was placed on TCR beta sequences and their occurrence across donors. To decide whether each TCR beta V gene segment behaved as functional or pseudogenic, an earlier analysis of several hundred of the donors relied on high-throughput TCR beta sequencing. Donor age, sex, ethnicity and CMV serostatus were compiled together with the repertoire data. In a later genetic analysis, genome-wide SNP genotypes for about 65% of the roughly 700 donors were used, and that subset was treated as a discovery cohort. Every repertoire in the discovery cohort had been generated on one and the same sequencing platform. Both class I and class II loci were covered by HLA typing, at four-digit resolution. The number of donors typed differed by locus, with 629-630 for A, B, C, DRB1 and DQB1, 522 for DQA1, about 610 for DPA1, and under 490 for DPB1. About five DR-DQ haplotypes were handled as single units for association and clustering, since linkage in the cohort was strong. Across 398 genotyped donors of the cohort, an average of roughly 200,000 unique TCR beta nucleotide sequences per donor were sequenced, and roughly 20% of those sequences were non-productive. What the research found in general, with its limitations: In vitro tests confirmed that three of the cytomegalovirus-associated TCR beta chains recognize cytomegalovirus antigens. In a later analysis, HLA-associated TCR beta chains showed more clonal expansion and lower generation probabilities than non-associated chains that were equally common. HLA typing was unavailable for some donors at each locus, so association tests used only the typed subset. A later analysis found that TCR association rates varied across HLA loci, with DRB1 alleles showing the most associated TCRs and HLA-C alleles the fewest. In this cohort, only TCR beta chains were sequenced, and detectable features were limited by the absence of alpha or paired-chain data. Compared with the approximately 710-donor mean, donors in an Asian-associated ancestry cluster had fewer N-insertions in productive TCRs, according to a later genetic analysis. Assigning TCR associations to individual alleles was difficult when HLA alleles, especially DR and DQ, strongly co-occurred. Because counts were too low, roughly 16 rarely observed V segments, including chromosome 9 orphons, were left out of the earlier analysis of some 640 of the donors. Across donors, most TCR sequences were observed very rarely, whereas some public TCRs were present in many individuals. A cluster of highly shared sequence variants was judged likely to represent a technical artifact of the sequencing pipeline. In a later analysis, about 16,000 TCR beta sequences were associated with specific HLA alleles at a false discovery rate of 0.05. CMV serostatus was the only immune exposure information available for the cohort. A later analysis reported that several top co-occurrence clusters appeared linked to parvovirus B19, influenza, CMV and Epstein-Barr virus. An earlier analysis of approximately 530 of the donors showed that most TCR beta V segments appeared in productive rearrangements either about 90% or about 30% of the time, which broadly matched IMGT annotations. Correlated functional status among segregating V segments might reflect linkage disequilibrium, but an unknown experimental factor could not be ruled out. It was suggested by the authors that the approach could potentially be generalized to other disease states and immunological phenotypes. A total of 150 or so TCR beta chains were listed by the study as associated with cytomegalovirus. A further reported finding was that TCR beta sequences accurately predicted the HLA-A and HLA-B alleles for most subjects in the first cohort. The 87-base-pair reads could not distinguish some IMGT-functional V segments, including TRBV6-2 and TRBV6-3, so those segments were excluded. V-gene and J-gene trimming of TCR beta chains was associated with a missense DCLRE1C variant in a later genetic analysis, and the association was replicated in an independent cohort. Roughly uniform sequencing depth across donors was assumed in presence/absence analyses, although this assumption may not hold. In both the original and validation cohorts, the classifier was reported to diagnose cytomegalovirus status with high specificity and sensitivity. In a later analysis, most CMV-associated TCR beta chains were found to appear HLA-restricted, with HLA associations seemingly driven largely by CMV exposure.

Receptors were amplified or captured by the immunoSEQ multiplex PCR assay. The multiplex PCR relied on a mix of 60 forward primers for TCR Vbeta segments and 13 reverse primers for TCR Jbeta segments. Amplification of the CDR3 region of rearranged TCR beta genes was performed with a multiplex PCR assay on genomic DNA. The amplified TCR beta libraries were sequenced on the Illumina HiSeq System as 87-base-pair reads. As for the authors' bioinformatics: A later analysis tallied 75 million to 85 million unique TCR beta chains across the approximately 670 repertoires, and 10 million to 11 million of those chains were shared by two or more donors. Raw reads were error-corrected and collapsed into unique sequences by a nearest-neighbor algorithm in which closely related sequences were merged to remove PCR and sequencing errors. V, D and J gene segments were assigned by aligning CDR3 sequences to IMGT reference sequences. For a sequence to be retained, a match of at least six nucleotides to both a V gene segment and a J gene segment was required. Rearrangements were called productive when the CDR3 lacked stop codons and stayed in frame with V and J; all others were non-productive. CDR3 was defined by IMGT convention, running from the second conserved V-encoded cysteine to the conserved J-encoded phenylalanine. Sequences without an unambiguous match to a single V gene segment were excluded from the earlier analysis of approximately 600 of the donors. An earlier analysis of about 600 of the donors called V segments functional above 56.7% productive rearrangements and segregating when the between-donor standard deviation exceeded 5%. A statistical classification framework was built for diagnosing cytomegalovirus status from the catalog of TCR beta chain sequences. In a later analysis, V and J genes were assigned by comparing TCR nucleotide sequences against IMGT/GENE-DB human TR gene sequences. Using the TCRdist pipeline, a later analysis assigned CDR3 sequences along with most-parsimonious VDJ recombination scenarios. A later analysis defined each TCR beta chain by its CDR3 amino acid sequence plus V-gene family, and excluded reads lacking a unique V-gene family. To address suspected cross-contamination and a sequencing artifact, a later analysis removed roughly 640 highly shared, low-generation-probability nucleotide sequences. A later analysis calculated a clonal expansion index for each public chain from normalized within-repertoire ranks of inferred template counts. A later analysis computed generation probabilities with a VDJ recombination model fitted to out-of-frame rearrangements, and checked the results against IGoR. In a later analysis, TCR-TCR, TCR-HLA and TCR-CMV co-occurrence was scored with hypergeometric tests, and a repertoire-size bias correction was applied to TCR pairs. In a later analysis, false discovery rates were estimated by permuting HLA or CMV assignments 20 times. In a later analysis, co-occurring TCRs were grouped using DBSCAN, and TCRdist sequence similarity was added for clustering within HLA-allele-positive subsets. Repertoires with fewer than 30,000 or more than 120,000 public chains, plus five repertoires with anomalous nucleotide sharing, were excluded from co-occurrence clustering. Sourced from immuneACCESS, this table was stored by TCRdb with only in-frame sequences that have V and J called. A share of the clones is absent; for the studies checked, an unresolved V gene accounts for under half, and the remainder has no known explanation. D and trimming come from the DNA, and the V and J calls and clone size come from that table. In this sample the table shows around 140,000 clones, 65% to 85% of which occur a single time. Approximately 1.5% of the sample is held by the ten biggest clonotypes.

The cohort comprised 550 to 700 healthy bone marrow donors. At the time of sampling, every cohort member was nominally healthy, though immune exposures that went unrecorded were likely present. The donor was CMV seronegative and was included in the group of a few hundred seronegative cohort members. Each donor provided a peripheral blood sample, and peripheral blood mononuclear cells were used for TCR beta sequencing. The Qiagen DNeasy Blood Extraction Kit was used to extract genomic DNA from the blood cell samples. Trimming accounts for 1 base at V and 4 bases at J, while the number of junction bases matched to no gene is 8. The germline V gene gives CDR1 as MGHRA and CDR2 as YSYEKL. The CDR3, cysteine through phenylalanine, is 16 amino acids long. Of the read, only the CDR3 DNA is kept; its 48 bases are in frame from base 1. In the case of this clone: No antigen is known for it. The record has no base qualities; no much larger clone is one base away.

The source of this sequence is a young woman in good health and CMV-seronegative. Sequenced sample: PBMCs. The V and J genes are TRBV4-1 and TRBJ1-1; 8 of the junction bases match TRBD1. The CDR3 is CASSQGQGSLGTEAFF. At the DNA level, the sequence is TGCGCCAGCAGCCAAGGACAGGGGTCTTTGGGCACTGAAGCTTTCTTT.